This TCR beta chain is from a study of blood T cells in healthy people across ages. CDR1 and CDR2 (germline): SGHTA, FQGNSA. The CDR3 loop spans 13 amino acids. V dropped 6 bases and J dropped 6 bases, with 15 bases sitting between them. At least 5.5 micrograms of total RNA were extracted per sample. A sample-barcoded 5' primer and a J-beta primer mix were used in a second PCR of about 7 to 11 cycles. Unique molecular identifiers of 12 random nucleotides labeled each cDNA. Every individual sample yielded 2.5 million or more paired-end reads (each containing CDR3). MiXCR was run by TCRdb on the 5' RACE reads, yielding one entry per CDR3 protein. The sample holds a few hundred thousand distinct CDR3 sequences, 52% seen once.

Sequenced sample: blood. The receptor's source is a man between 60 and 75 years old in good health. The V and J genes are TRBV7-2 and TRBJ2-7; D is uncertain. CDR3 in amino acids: CASSLSNVGEQYF. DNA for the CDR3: TGTGCCAGCAGTCTAAGTAATGTGGGCGAGCAGTACTTC.